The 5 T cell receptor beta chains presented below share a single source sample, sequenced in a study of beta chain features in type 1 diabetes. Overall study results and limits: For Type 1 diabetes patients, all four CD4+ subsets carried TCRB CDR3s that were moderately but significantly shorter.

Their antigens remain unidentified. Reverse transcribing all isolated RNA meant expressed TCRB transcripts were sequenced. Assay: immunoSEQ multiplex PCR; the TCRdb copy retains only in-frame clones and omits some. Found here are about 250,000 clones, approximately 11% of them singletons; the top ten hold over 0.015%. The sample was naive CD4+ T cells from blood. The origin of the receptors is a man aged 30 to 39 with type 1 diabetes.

The CDR3 is CSARDLGGYTF. In DNA form, the CDR3 reads TGCAGTGCTCGGGATCTTGGTGGCTACACCTTC. This rearrangement joins TRBV20-1 to TRBJ1-2; D gene ambiguous. CDR1 and CDR2 (germline): DFQATT, SNEGSKA (reference sequence). The CDR3 has 11 amino acids. With 5 bases removed from V and 7 bases from J, the gap between germline ends came to 11 bases.

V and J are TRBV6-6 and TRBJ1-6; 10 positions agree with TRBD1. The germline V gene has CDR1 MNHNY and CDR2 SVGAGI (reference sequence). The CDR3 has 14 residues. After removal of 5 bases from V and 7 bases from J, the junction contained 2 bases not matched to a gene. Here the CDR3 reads CASSPGQGNSPLHF. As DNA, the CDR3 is TGTGCCAGCAGTCCGGGACAGGGGAATTCACCCCTCCACTTT.

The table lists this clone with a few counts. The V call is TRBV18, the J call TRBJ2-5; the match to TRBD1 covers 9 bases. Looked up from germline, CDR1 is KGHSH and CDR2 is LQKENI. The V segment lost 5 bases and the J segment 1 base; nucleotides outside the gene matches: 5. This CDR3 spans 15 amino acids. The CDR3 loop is CASSSQGAVQETQYF. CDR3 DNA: TGTGCCAGCTCATCACAGGGGGCCGTCCAAGAGACCCAGTACTTC.

The CDR3 sequence: CASSSYLNQPQHF. DNA of the CDR3: TGTGCCAGCAGCAGCTACCTAAATCAGCCCCAGCATTTT. The chain couples TRBV9 to TRBJ1-5; D uncertain. Per germline, CDR1 SGDLS and CDR2 YYNGEE. Trimming pared 4 bases from V and 4 bases from J, leaving 9 bases between. The length of the CDR3 is 13 residues.

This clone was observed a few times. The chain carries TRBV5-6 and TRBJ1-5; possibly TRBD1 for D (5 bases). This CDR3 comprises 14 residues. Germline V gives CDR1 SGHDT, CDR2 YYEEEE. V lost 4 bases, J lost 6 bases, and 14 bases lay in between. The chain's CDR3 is CASSRRGGSQPQHF. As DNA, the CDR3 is TGTGCCAGCAGCCGGAGGGGCGGGAGTCAGCCCCAGCATTTT.